The source of this TCR beta chain is a study of OX40 agonist ivuxolimab in advanced cancers. V was clipped by 6 bases and J by 5 bases, with 20 bases between them. The CDR3 runs to 16 residues. The germline V gene has CDR1 WNHNN and CDR2 SYGVQD (reference sequence). The data were produced by immunoSEQ multiplex PCR, yet TCRdb's version contains in-frame clones alone and is incomplete. The table lists approximately 54,000 clones, approximately 90% of them singletons, with over 7.5% in the top ten. Sequences were derived from CD4+ or CD8+ T cells sorted from blood, sampled in a trial of the OX40 agonist ivuxolimab. This TCR derives from an adult with an advanced solid tumor such as melanoma, head and neck, liver or kidney cancer. V usage is TRBV10-1 and J usage is TRBJ1-5; D gene unclear. Here the CDR3 DNA reads TGCGCCAGCAGGGGCCACACTTTGGTGGGGTATCAGCCCCAGCATTTT. This translates into CASRGHTLVGYQPQHF.